What follows describes a single TCR beta chain. The antigen is unknown. This table comes from immunoSEQ multiplex PCR, and its TCRdb copy is limited to in-frame clones, with some not included. The repertoire has about 750,000 clones, roughly 92% of them found once; the top ten carry 20% to 30%. Germline trimming cut 8 bases from V and 2 bases from J; bases unmatched to any gene: 10. The length of the CDR3 is 15 residues. Germline CDR1 and CDR2: LGHNA and YNFKEQ. CD45RO-negative CD8 cells positively selected for CCR7 made up the naive population, which excluded terminally differentiated effector memory CD45RA+ cells. The sample originates from a study of shared clonotypes between healthy human individuals. Study details: CD4 naive cells filled three plates per donor, CD4 memory three, CD8 naive two and CD8 memory one. Study outcomes and limitations: Estimated clonotype richness was generally higher in naive than memory subsets.

This clonotype originated in a man in his thirties or forties in good health. The sample comprised naive CD8+ T cells sorted from blood. This chain links TRBV4-2 with TRBJ2-7, with TRBD2 matching over 9 bases. The DNA for the CDR3 is TGTGCCAGCCGTTACCTGACTAGCGGCGCCTACGAGCAGTACTTC. Protein product: CASRYLTSGAYEQYF.